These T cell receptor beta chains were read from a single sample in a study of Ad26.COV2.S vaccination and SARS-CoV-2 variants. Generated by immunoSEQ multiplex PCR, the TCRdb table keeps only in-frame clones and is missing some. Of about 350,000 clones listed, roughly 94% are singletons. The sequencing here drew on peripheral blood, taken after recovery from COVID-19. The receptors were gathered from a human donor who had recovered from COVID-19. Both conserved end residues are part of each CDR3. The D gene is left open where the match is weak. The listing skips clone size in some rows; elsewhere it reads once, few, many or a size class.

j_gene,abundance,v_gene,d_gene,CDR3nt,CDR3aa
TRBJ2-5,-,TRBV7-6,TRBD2,TGTGCCAGCAGCTTAGCACCAGCGGGGGGCCAAGAGACCCAGTACTTC,CASSLAPAGGQETQYF
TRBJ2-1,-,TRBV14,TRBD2,TGTGCCAGCAGCCGAAGACGGGGGGTCCATGAGCAGTTCTTC,CASSRRRGVHEQFF
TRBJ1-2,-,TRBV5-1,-,TGCGCCAGCAGCTTGTCTGATACATATGGCTACACCTTC,CASSLSDTYGYTF
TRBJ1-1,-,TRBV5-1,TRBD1,TGCGCCAGCAGCTTGGGGGACAGGGAGGAAGCTTTCTTT,CASSLGDREEAFF
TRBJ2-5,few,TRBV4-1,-,TGCGCCAGCAGCCAAAGGACAGCTCAAGAGACCCAGTACTTC,CASSQRTAQETQYF
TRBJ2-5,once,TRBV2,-,TGTGCCAGCAGTGATTCCCCGGGGACGAAGACCCAGTACTTC,CASSDSPGTKTQYF
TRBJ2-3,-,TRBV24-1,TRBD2,TGTGCCACCAGTGACCCGGGGGGTTCGGGCACAGATACGCAGTATTTT,CATSDPGGSGTDTQYF
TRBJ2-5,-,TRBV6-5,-,TGTGCCAGCAGTTACTCCGGACGAGAGACCCAGTACTTC,CASSYSGRETQYF
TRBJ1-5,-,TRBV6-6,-,TGTGCCAGCACCGCGGGTGGCGGGAGCAATCAGCCCCAGCATTTT,CASTAGGGSNQPQHF
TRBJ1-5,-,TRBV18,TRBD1,TGTGCCAGCTCACCACCCCCAGGGGGAAGCAATCAGCCCCAGCATTTT,CASSPPPGGSNQPQHF
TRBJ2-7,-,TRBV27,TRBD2,TGTGCCAGCAGTTTACGGGGGGGGTTCTACGAGCAGTACTTC,CASSLRGGFYEQYF
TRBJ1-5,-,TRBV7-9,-,TGTGCCAGCAGCTTGATCGGGGATAATCAGCCCCAGCATTTT,CASSLIGDNQPQHF
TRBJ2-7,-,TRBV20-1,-,TGCAGTGCTAGTAGTTCCTACGAGCAGTACTTC,CSASSSYEQYF
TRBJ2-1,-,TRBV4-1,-,TGCGCCAGCAGCCGGACTACAAATGAGCAGTTCTTC,CASSRTTNEQFF
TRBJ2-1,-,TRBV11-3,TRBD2,TGTGCCAGCAGCACTCGGGGCGGGGGGTCTTACAATGAGCAGTTCTTC,CASSTRGGGSYNEQFF
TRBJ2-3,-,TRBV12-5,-,TGTGCTAGTGGTTTGGGCCTGGAGGGTACAGATACGCAGTATTTT,CASGLGLEGTDTQYF
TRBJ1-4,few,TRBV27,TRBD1,TGTGCCAGCAGTTACACAGGGGTTGAAAAACTGTTTTTT,CASSYTGVEKLFF
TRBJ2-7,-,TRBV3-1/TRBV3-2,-,TGTGCCAGCAACCGAGGAGGGAGCTCCTACGAGCAGTACTTC,CASNRGGSSYEQYF
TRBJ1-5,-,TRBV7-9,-,TGTGCCAGCGGCCAGGATAGCAATCAGCCCCAGCATTTT,CASGQDSNQPQHF
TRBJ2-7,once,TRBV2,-,TGTGCCAGCAGTAAAAGCTCCTACGAGCAGTACTTC,CASSKSSYEQYF
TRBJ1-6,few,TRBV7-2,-,TGTGCCAGCAGCTTACGGGGGAATGATAATTCACCCCTCCACTTT,CASSLRGNDNSPLHF
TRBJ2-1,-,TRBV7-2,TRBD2,TGTGCCAGCAGCTTAGCGATTCCGGGACTAGCAGGGGAGCAGTTCTTC,CASSLAIPGLAGEQFF
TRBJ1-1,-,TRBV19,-,TGTGCCAGTAGTTATCCGGGGGCTGCTTTCTTT,CASSYPGAAFF
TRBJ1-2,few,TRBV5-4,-,TGTGCCAGCGGGCCGGGGGTCGGGAACTATGGCTACACCTTC,CASGPGVGNYGYTF
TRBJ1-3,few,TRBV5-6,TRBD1,TGTGCCAGCAGCTTGGGGGACAGGGGACTTGGAAACACCATATATTTT,CASSLGDRGLGNTIYF
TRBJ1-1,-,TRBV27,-,TGTGCCAGCATCCCCGGGAGGGGCACTGAAGCTTTCTTT,CASIPGRGTEAFF
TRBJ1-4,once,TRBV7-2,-,TGTGCCAGCAGCTTATCCAGGCCTGGAACTAATGAAAAACTGTTTTTT,CASSLSRPGTNEKLFF
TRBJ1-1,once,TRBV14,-,TGTGCCAGCAGCGGGGTTTATCCGCGGACTGAAGCTTTCTTT,CASSGVYPRTEAFF
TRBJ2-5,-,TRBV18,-,TGTGCCAGCTCACCAAGGACAGACTTCGAGACCCAGTACTTC,CASSPRTDFETQYF
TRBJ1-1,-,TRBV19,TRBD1,TGTGCCAGTACCCTCACCGGGACAGCTGAAGCTTTCTTT,CASTLTGTAEAFF
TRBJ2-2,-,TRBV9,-,TGTGCCAGCAAACAGGCGAACACCGGGGAGCTGTTTTTT,CASKQANTGELFF
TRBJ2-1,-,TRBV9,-,TGTGCCAGCAGCGTAGACAGTCCCTCCTACAATGAGCAGTTCTTC,CASSVDSPSYNEQFF
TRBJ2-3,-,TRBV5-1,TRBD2,TGCGCCAGCAGCTTGGCCGGTAGCGGGGGAACTAATACGCAGTATTTT,CASSLAGSGGTNTQYF
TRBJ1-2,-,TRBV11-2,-,TGTGCCAGCAGCCCAAGACAGGCCGAGGGCTACACCTTC,CASSPRQAEGYTF
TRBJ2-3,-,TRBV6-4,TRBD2,TGTGCCAGCAGTGACCGGAGCGGGGGGTTGGATACGCAGTATTTT,CASSDRSGGLDTQYF
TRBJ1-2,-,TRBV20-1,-,TGCAGTGCTAGTAAGGATAACTATGGCTACACCTTC,CSASKDNYGYTF